This T cell receptor (beta chain) was identified in a study of blood T cell repertoires in COVID-19. Study-level information: PBMCs, B-cell-depleted T cells, or T cells provided the cDNA or gDNA that made up the material.

Sequencing was performed with immunoSEQ multiplex PCR; in TCRdb, only in-frame clones are kept and a portion is missing. The sample lists roughly 300,000 clones, 70% to 90% seen once, with 5.5% to 7% in the top ten. CDR3 size: 13 residues. Germline V gene sequence: CDR1 GTSNPN, CDR2 SVGIG (reference sequence). Between the trimmed V and J ends, which lost 1 base and 2 bases, there was a span of 8 bases. The sample was PBMCs or T cells enriched from blood (not recorded which). The TCR originated in a woman aged 30 to 39 who had recovered from COVID-19. The chain employs TRBV30 and TRBJ1-1; D not certain. CDR3 loop: CAWSGRINTEAFF. The CDR3, as DNA: TGTGCCTGGAGTGGTAGAATTAACACTGAAGCTTTCTTT.